Presented here are 8 T cell receptor beta chains from one specimen sequenced in a study of cytomegalovirus exposure and HLA in healthy donors. Amplification used 60 Vbeta primers and 13 Jbeta primers. The table came from immunoSEQ multiplex PCR; TCRdb's copy has only in-frame clones and leaves some out. The sample holds under 200,000 clones, 65% to 85% seen once. The sample comprised PBMCs. The receptor set was obtained from a woman aged 40 to 50 in good health and CMV-seropositive.

V is TRBV28 and J is TRBJ2-7; weak D call: TRBD2 (7 bases). With 1 base removed from V and 2 bases from J, the gap between germline ends came to 12 bases. Germline values: CDR1 MDHEN, CDR2 SYDVKM. This CDR3 contains 15 residues. As DNA, the CDR3 is TGTGCCAGCAGTTTATATGGGGGGGGCCCCTACGAGCAGTACTTC. It specifies CASSLYGGGPYEQYF.

The chain has TRBV5-8 and TRBJ2-7; D is unclear. V was pared by 0 bases and J by 3 bases, with 10 bases between. Germline CDR1 reads SGHTS; CDR2 reads YDEGEE. The CDR3 sequence is 14 residues long. CDR3 sequence reads: CASSLVQSYYEQYF. Here the CDR3 DNA reads TGTGCCAGCAGCTTGGTACAGAGCTACTACGAGCAGTACTTC.

This clone was detected a few times. The genes are TRBV19 and TRBJ1-4, with D unclear. Germline values: CDR1 LNHDA, CDR2 SQIVND (reference sequence). This CDR3 has 12 residues. V gave up 5 bases and J gave up 10 bases, with 11 bases separating them. Here the CDR3 DNA reads TGTGCCAGTAGTCGGTCAGGTACAAAACTGTTTTTT. It encodes CASSRSGTKLFF.

The chain is built from TRBV10-3 and TRBJ2-7, with TRBD1 matching over 7 bases. V was clipped by 3 bases and J by 7 bases; unmatched bases: 12. The CDR3 sequence is 15 residues long. Germline assignment: CDR1 ENHRY and CDR2 SYGVKD. The CDR3 DNA reads as TGTGCCATCAGTGACCCCGGGTTAGGGGGCGTTGAGCAGTACTTC. Protein product: CAISDPGLGGVEQYF.

The chain joins TRBV5-1 to TRBJ1-3, with D possibly being TRBD1 (6 bases). V lost 2 bases and J lost 6, with 12 bases in between. Germline V gene sequence: CDR1 SGHRS, CDR2 YFSETQ. The CDR3 has 14 residues. The CDR3 is CASSFTDRKNTIYF. The CDR3 DNA follows: TGCGCCAGCAGCTTTACGGACAGAAAAAACACCATATATTTT.

The rearrangement joins TRBV7-9 to TRBJ1-1, with 7 bases lining up with TRBD1. The CDR3 loop spans 16 amino acids. CDR1 is SEHNR, CDR2 FQNEAQ, per germline (reference sequence). The trim removed 2 bases at V and 0 bases at J, leaving 6 bases unmatched. The CDR3 DNA is TGTGCCAGCAGCTTACAGGGGGGTACGATGAACACTGAAGCTTTCTTT. Amino acid sequence: CASSLQGGTMNTEAFF.

The chain combines TRBV9 with TRBJ1-1; 7 nucleotides agree with TRBD1. V lost 4 bases, J lost 1 base, and 7 bases stayed unmatched. Per germline, CDR1 SGDLS and CDR2 YYNGEE. The CDR3 contains 15 residues. The CDR3 here is CASSQHRDRNTEAFF. The CDR3 DNA reads TGTGCCAGCAGCCAGCATAGGGACAGGAACACTGAAGCTTTCTTT.

About this clone: At one boundary the junction diverges from the germline segment, which might be a read error. The gene calls are TRBV5-4 and TRBJ2-2, with 14 bases that match TRBD2. The V gene's germline CDR1 is SGHNT and CDR2 YYREEE (reference sequence). CDR3 size: 16 residues. The CDR3 is CASSSGLAGGPGGLFF. CDR3 DNA sequence: TGTGCCAGCAGCTCCGGACTAGCGGGGGGCCCCGGGGGGCTGTTTTTT.